These 9 T cell receptor beta chains came from one sample sequenced in a study of blood T cell repertoires in COVID-19. Assay used: immunoSEQ multiplex PCR; TCRdb lists only in-frame clones, some missing. The sample includes roughly 150,000 clones, around 85% of them seen just once. Sequenced sample: PBMCs or T cells enriched from blood (not recorded which). The receptors were gathered from a middle-aged woman who had recovered from COVID-19.

The J gene is TRBJ1-1, the V gene TRBV9; tentative D call: TRBD1 (6 bases). Germline loops: CDR1 SGDLS, CDR2 YYNGEE. This CDR3 is built from 12 residues. The germline V and J ends were trimmed by 7 bases and 3 bases, with 10 bases remaining between them. The CDR3: CASQGQDTEAFF. For the CDR3, the DNA is TGTGCCAGCCAGGGGCAGGACACTGAAGCTTTCTTT.

The gene calls are TRBV6-5 and TRBJ1-1, with TRBD1 as a possible D gene (5 bases). From germline, CDR1 is MNHEY and CDR2 SVGAGI. The CDR3 has 13 amino acids. The V end was cut by 4 bases, the J end by 8 bases, with 14 bases between. The CDR3 nucleotides read TGTGCCAGCAGTTCCCCGGGACTCCACGAAGCTTTCTTT. Translated, it gives CASSSPGLHEAFF.

The chain employs TRBV4-1 and TRBJ2-5, with a weak D call TRBD2 (6 bases). The germline CDR1 and CDR2 sequences are MGHRA and YSYEKL. The CDR3 spans 15 residues. V dropped 0 bases and J dropped 5 bases, with 13 bases sitting between them. The CDR3 reads CASSQDVGGWETQYF. The CDR3, as DNA: TGCGCCAGCAGCCAAGATGTAGGAGGGTGGGAGACCCAGTACTTC.

The CDR3 sequence is CSVRTGNYGYTF. The CDR3, as DNA: TGCAGCGTTCGGACAGGGAACTATGGCTACACCTTC. The chain links TRBV29-1 to TRBJ1-2; 8 bases are a match to TRBD1. Trimming removed 5 bases from V and 2 bases from J; junction bases left unmatched: 1. From germline, CDR1 is SQVTM and CDR2 ANQGSEA. This CDR3 region has 12 residues.

The gene calls are TRBV27 and TRBJ1-2; possible D gene TRBD1, 6 bases. V was trimmed by 5 bases and J by 8 bases, leaving 15 bases between them. The CDR3 runs 13 residues. Looked up from germline, CDR1 is MNHEY and CDR2 is SMNVEV (reference sequence). The CDR3 bases are TGTGCCAGCAGTCAAGGGGGGGGCCACGGCTACACCTTC. It encodes CASSQGGGHGYTF.

This clone was picked up one time. This rearrangement joins TRBV30 to TRBJ2-7; 9 nucleotides align to TRBD1. V gave up 4 bases and J gave up 6 bases; unmatched junction bases: 10. CDR3 length: 14 residues. Germline lookup yields CDR1 GTSNPN and CDR2 SVGIG (reference sequence). CDR3 DNA: TGTGCCTGGACCCCGGGACAGGGTTTTTCCGAGCAGTACTTC. Translation: CAWTPGQGFSEQYF.

This chain uses TRBV3-1 (or the pseudogene TRBV3-2) with TRBJ1-2, with D unresolved. Germline CDR1 is LGHDT and CDR2 is YNNKEL (reference sequence). Trimming stripped 4 bases from V and 6 bases from J, with 12 bases between. The CDR3 has 13 residues. CDR3 amino acids: CASSLGGEDGYTF. In nucleotides, the CDR3 is TGTGCCAGCAGCCTCGGCGGGGAGGATGGCTACACCTTC.

The CDR3 sequence: CASSEVRGETQYF. CDR3 sequence (DNA): TGTGCCAGCAGTGAAGTCAGGGGGGAGACCCAGTACTTC. This rearrangement joins TRBV6-1 to TRBJ2-5, with TRBD1 matching 7 bases. Germline V CDR1 and CDR2: MNHNS, SASEGT. The CDR3 covers 13 residues. The V gene end was trimmed by 1 base and the J gene end by 5 bases; junction bases not matched to a gene: 1.

The J gene is TRBJ1-1, the V gene TRBV12-3 or TRBV12-4; no clear D gene. This CDR3 spans 12 amino acids. The V gene lost 4 bases and the J gene lost 11 bases, with 14 bases spanning the gap. Here the CDR3 reads CASSSVQGVAFF. The DNA of the CDR3 is TGTGCCAGCAGTTCAGTGCAAGGAGTGGCTTTCTTT.